Listed below are T cell receptor beta chains from one sample, sequenced in a study of Tregs in tolerant kidney transplant recipients. These TCRs are of unknown antigen specificity. Sequencing was performed with immunoSEQ multiplex PCR; in TCRdb, only in-frame clones are kept and a portion is missing. This repertoire shows fewer than 45,000 clones, 95% to 96% found once; its top ten account for more than 0.35%. The sequenced sample was Tregs from blood cultured with allogeneic cells. These TCRs come from a human donor in good health. The conserved cysteine and the conserved F or W are not part of the CDR3 here. Fields, in order: CDR3 length, J gene, V gene, clone size, CDR3 protein. Part of the rows lack a size; the others show once, few, many or a class for expanded clones.

18 | TRBJ2-1 | TRBV5-1 | - | ASSSPRLAGGQGSYNEQF
14 | TRBJ1-2 | TRBV9 | - | ASSPRQGATNYGYT
14 | TRBJ2-3 | TRBV7-9 | - | ASSPGTSGRSDTQY
15 | TRBJ1-2 | TRBV19 | - | ASNYMVVGTGSYGYT
12 | TRBJ1-1 | TRBV30 | - | AWSFRGKNTEAF
13 | TRBJ2-3 | TRBV5-1 | - | ASSLDPLAGDTQY
16 | TRBJ2-3 | TRBV4-1 | - | ASSQEVARLASTDTQY
13 | TRBJ2-1 | TRBV6-5 | - | ASSRVWRENSLQF
12 | TRBJ2-5 | TRBV7-9 | - | ASSFGRTAETQY
9 | TRBJ2-5 | TRBV11-1 | - | ASSAAETQY
13 | TRBJ2-7 | TRBV7-9 | - | ASSVLAGGPGEQY
12 | TRBJ2-5 | TRBV5-1 | - | ASSLGDPRETQY
11 | TRBJ2-5 | TRBV6-1 | - | ASSHRGEETQY
12 | TRBJ2-7 | TRBV6-5 | - | ASSYRTGGREQY
12 | TRBJ2-3 | TRBV29-1 | - | SVELGGGTDTQY
13 | TRBJ1-1 | TRBV6-5 | - | ASSPSIGLNTEAF
13 | TRBJ1-3 | TRBV5-1 | - | ASSNEGSSGNTIY
13 | TRBJ1-6 | TRBV6-5 | - | ASSYGTASNSPLH
15 | TRBJ1-1 | TRBV5-4 | - | ASSLHQGVRRGTEAF
12 | TRBJ2-1 | TRBV7-3 | - | ASSGQGHYNEQF
12 | TRBJ1-5 | TRBV6-1 | - | ASGKIRSNQPQH
11 | TRBJ2-7 | TRBV7-9 | - | ASSLIAGNEQY
13 | TRBJ1-5 | TRBV6-5 | - | ASSRTGGPGQPQH
18 | TRBJ2-3 | TRBV4-1 | - | ASSQATPRTSGGWTDTQY
13 | TRBJ1-4 | TRBV2 | - | ASSQRDRSNEKLF
13 | TRBJ2-5 | TRBV7-2 | - | ASSLGPGIWETQY
11 | TRBJ1-2 | TRBV10-3 | - | AIRTGANYGYT
12 | TRBJ2-1 | TRBV5-1 | once | ASSPGGLGQQQF
14 | TRBJ2-2 | TRBV19 | - | ASTYRAGVSPGELF
13 | TRBJ2-2 | TRBV7-6 | - | ASSSMGEGTGELF
10 | TRBJ1-6 | TRBV7-9 | - | ASSFRNSPLH
10 | TRBJ2-7 | TRBV15 | - | ATSPGLGEQY
11 | TRBJ2-3 | TRBV11-2 | - | ASSLPSTDTQY
14 | TRBJ1-2 | TRBV7-9 | - | ASSLGGTALNYGYT
16 | TRBJ2-1 | TRBV27 | - | ASSFTGDRRSSYNEQF
12 | TRBJ2-7 | TRBV7-8 | - | ASSLDPLWGEQY
9 | TRBJ1-1 | TRBV19 | medium-sized | ASSRYTEAF
13 | TRBJ1-2 | TRBV6-5 | - | ASSYSGRQRGSYT
14 | TRBJ2-3 | TRBV5-1 | - | ASSLGTQGLTDTQY
14 | TRBJ2-1 | TRBV19 | - | ASSPRTSGPYNEQF
15 | TRBJ1-5 | TRBV19 | - | ASSIVRQGSRDQPQH
10 | TRBJ2-1 | TRBV5-1 | - | ASSYIAGEQF
10 | TRBJ2-5 | TRBV18 | - | ASSPSKETQY